This T cell receptor (beta chain) stems from a study of siplizumab effects on memory and regulatory T cells. General study findings and limits: Memory cells seemed less diverse than naive T cells, which seemed major alloresponse contributors. The alloreactive clones that mapped to unstimulated subsets made up only a minor fraction. Alloreactive sequences traceable to unstimulated CD4+ memory cells were significantly reduced by siplizumab. The mean Treg-derived percentage of mappable alloreactive CD4+ clones was roughly 69% with siplizumab compared with about 27% in controls.

A note on this clone: Its antigen is currently unknown.

The CDR3 is 14 amino acids. V gave up 3 bases and J gave up 7 bases, with 11 bases separating them. Germline assignment: CDR1 SGDLS and CDR2 YYNGEE. Sequencing was performed with immunoSEQ multiplex PCR; in TCRdb, only in-frame clones are kept and a portion is missing. Of 100,000 to 120,000 clones in the sample, roughly 90% are singletons; the top ten hold roughly 1.4%. The sample consisted of CD4+ T cells sorted from blood. This TCR was sampled from a human donor in good health. The chain is built from TRBV9 and TRBJ1-6; D might be TRBD1 (6 bases). The CDR3 region is CASSARTGNSPLHF. The CDR3 bases are TGTGCCAGCAGCGCCCGTACAGGGAATTCACCCCTCCACTTT.